Below, 21 T cell receptor beta chains from the same sample are listed, as sequenced in a study of T-cell reconstitution after alpha-beta-depleted transplantation in children. Construction of the TCRbeta library involved unique molecular identifiers. Via MiXCR, TCRdb re-called the PCR reads, giving one row per CDR3 protein. This sample has approximately 230,000 distinct CDR3 sequences, with 20% to 30% found just once. The material sequenced was PBMCs, mostly from graft donor cells, taken 360 days after TCRalphabeta/CD19-depleted stem cell transplant. These TCRs come from a female patient aged 2 to 10 who had a stem cell transplant for congenital amegakaryocytic thrombocytopenia, so the T cells may come from the graft donor.

This clonotype was recorded at least ten times. This chain joins TRBV4-1 and TRBJ2-5; D remains unclear. Germline CDR1 reads MGHRA; CDR2 reads YSYEKL. V was shortened by 0 bases and J by 2 bases, with 7 bases between the two germline ends. CDR3 length equals 14 residues. Written as DNA, the CDR3 is TGCGCCAGCAGCCAAGAAGAACCTCAAGAGACCCAGTACTTC. This codes for CASSQEEPQETQYF.

This chain links TRBV5-1 with TRBJ1-4, with D tentatively TRBD1 (6 bases). V lost 4 bases, J lost 8 bases, and 21 bases lay in between. The CDR3 totals 16 residues. Germline lookup yields CDR1 SGHRS and CDR2 YFSETQ. CDR3 amino acids: CASSGTGFGRFEKLFF. The CDR3 DNA sequence: TGCGCCAGCAGCGGAACAGGGTTCGGGCGTTTCGAAAAACTGTTTTTT.

Many counts were recorded for this clonotype. The genes are TRBV12-3 or TRBV12-4 and TRBJ2-3; TRBD2 aligns across 7 bases. The V segment lost 4 bases and the J segment 2 bases; nucleotides outside the gene matches: 6. This CDR3 is built from 15 residues. CDR3 loop: CASSYEREDTDTQYF. CDR3 bases: TGTGCCAGCAGTTACGAACGGGAGGACACAGATACGCAGTATTTT.

V gene TRBV2 combines with J gene TRBJ2-5, with D perhaps TRBD1 (6 bases). The CDR3 spans 14 residues. Trimming pared 2 bases from V and 2 bases from J, leaving 9 bases between. Germline CDR1 reads SNHLY; CDR2 reads FYNNEI. The CDR3 DNA reads TGTGCCAGCAGTGAACGGGACATACAAGAGACCCAGTACTTC. Translating it yields CASSERDIQETQYF.

This clonotype appeared a single time. The V and J genes are TRBV10-3 and TRBJ1-2; 9 bases align to TRBD1. This CDR3 contains 14 residues. Germline-derived CDR1 and CDR2 are ENHRY and SYGVKD. V lost 8 bases and J lost 8; bases outside the gene matches: 12. This CDR3 reads CAIEGQGLLGGYTF. In DNA form, the CDR3 reads TGTGCCATCGAGGGACAGGGCTTACTGGGGGGCTACACCTTC.

This clonotype has a handful of counts. The rearrangement links TRBV4-3 to TRBJ2-7; D unresolved. The germline CDR1 and CDR2 sequences are LGHNA and YSLEER. Trimming shortened V by 1 base and J by 6 bases, and 13 bases separated the two germline ends. The CDR3 runs to 14 residues. The CDR3 sequence is CASSQGRFSAEQYF. The CDR3 bases are TGCGCCAGCAGCCAAGGCCGGTTTAGTGCCGAGCAGTACTTC.

The chain employs TRBV11-3 and TRBJ2-3; D remains ambiguous. The CDR3 contains 15 residues. Germline values: CDR1 SGHNT, CDR2 YENEEA. V was clipped by 4 bases and J by 1 base, with 12 bases between them. The CDR3: CASSSYLGRTDTQYF. CDR3 DNA: TGTGCCAGCAGCTCGTACCTAGGACGCACAGATACGCAGTATTTT.

This clonotype was counted between two and nine times. J is TRBJ2-7 and V is TRBV9; D may match TRBD1 or TRBD2 (5 bases each). The CDR3 covers 15 residues. Between the trimmed V and J ends, which lost 2 bases and 4 bases, there was a span of 16 bases. The germline V gene has CDR1 SGDLS and CDR2 YYNGEE. CDR3 DNA: TGTGCCAGCAGCGTTTCCGGGACGGCAGCTTACGAGCAGTACTTC. Amino acid sequence: CASSVSGTAAYEQYF.

The rearrangement uses TRBV11-3 and TRBJ1-1, with D possibly TRBD1 on 6 matching bases. V lost 3 bases, J lost 4 bases, and 9 bases lay in between. In germline, CDR1 is SGHNT, CDR2 YENEEA. The CDR3 sequence is 13 residues long. The CDR3 DNA reads as TGTGCCAGCAGCTTTGGGACAAGCACTGAAGCTTTCTTT. Translating it yields CASSFGTSTEAFF.

CDR3: CAISVLGEQYF. CDR3 bases: TGTGCCATCAGTGTTTTAGGCGAGCAGTACTTC. The V call is TRBV10-3, the J call TRBJ2-7, with unresolved D. CDR1 is ENHRY and CDR2 is SYGVKD in the germline V gene. The ends were cut back, 4 bases at V and 6 bases at J, with 7 bases in the middle. CDR3 length: 11 amino acids.

This clonotype was picked up a small number of times. The chain joins TRBV4-2 to TRBJ2-2; D is unclear. Trimming took off 4 bases at V and 1 base at J, with 7 bases between the two ends. There are 14 residues in the CDR3. The germline V gene has CDR1 LGHNA and CDR2 YNFKEQ. CDR3 DNA sequence: TGTGCCAGCAGCCCCCAGATGAACACCGGGGAGCTGTTTTTT. Protein sequence: CASSPQMNTGELFF.

The chain links TRBV12-3 or TRBV12-4 to TRBJ2-2; the match to TRBD2 covers 7 bases. This CDR3 is 13 amino acids long. V dropped 3 bases and J dropped 13; count of bases not matched to a gene: 8. The CDR3: CASSLGGGSRLFF. The DNA for the CDR3 is TGTGCCAGCAGTTTGGGGGGGGGGTCGAGGCTGTTTTTT.

This chain uses TRBV6-1 with TRBJ2-3, with 7 bases fitting TRBD1. The CDR3 covers 14 residues. CDR1 and CDR2 from the germline V gene are MNHNS and SASEGT. V was pared by 7 bases and J by 2 bases, with 6 bases of the junction left unmatched. The CDR3 sequence is CASTADRFTDTQYF. DNA of the CDR3: TGTGCCAGCACCGCGGACAGGTTCACAGATACGCAGTATTTT.

This clonotype was observed a handful of times. This chain connects TRBV25-1 to TRBJ1-6, with D uncertain. The CDR3 totals 14 residues. V lost 6 bases to trimming and J lost 0 bases, with 6 bases between them. Germline CDR1 reads MGHDK; CDR2 reads SYGVNS. The CDR3 loop reads CASSVDSYNSPLHF. As DNA, the CDR3 is TGTGCCAGCAGCGTCGACTCCTATAATTCACCCCTCCACTTT.

V usage is TRBV6-5 and J usage is TRBJ1-3; no clear D. CDR1 and CDR2 from the germline V gene are MNHEY and SVGAGI. Trimming cost V 4 bases and J 0 bases, with 13 bases left between them. This CDR3 region has 16 residues. CDR3 DNA sequence: TGTGCCAGCAGTTCCCTCTGGAGGACCTCTGGAAACACCATATATTTT. It specifies CASSSLWRTSGNTIYF.

The chain combines TRBV12-3 or TRBV12-4 with TRBJ1-2, with unresolved D. The CDR3 spans 15 residues. Trimming removed 1 base at V and 5 bases at J, with 14 bases between. The CDR3 region has the DNA TGTGCCAGCAGTTTAGATTTGCTCGTAAGATATGGCTACACCTTC. Translation gives CASSLDLLVRYGYTF.

This clonotype was counted once. The chain has TRBV18 and TRBJ2-1; possible D gene TRBD2, 5 bases. The V and J ends lost 3 bases and 9 bases respectively, with 12 bases between them. This CDR3 comprises 13 residues. Germline CDR1 is KGHSH and CDR2 is LQKENI. The CDR3 loop reads CASSPASRVEQFF. As DNA, the CDR3 is TGTGCCAGCTCACCGGCTAGCCGGGTTGAGCAGTTCTTC. Filled out from reference TRBV18 and TRBJ2-1, the complete variable domain reads NAGVMQNPRHLVRRRGQEARLRCSPMKGHSHVYWYRQLPEEGLKFMVYLQKENIIDESGMPKERFSAEFPKEGPSILRIQQVVRGDSAAYFCASSPASRVEQFFGPGTRLTVL.

This clonotype showed up just a few times. V and J are TRBV2 and TRBJ2-5; 7 positions agree with TRBD2. V dropped 0 bases and J dropped 4; count of bases not matched to a gene: 11. Per germline, CDR1 SNHLY and CDR2 FYNNEI. The CDR3 runs 17 residues. CDR3 in amino acids: CASSEAGGTLGRETQYF. The CDR3 coding sequence is TGTGCCAGCAGTGAAGCCGGGGGGACTTTAGGACGAGAGACCCAGTACTTC.

This clonotype occurred once. The V and J genes are TRBV15 and TRBJ2-1, with D maybe TRBD2 (5 bases). V was cut by 1 base and J by 2 bases, with 15 bases left in between. This CDR3 region has 17 residues. CDR1 is LNHNV and CDR2 is YYDKDF in the germline V gene (reference sequence). As DNA, the CDR3 is TGTGCCACCAGCAGAGTTACTAGAAGCCCCCCCTACAATGAGCAGTTCTTC. Translated: CATSRVTRSPPYNEQFF.

As regards this clonotype: One junction end disagrees with the germline gene, perhaps due to a read error. The V gene is TRBV6-2 or TRBV6-3, the J gene TRBJ2-7; D assignment may be TRBD1 or TRBD2 (5 bases each). The CDR3 sequence is 13 residues long. Germline V CDR1 and CDR2: MNHEY, SVGEGT. The CDR3 DNA reads as TGTGCCAGCCGTGACAGACTAAACTACGAGCAGTGCTTC. Translation: CASRDRLNYEQCF.

This clonotype was seen repeatedly, ten times or more. The chain couples TRBV11-2 to TRBJ2-3; D perhaps matches TRBD2 (5 bases). V shed 4 bases and J shed 7 bases, with 6 bases lying between them. Germline values: CDR1 SGHAT, CDR2 FQNNGV. This CDR3 comprises 11 residues. As DNA, the CDR3 is TGTGCCAGCAGCTCGGGAAATACGCAGTATTTT. This encodes CASSSGNTQYF. Full variable domain (rest looked up from reference TRBV11-2 and TRBJ2-3): EAGVAQSPRYKIIEKRQSVAFWCNPISGHATLYWYQQILGQGPKLLIQFQNNGVVDDSQLPKDRFSAERLKGVDSTLKIQPAKLEDSAVYLCASSSGNTQYFGPGTRLTVL.